These T cell receptor beta chains were read from a single sample in a study of blood T cell repertoires in COVID-19. Some clones are missing from TCRdb's copy, which holds only in-frame ones; the method was immunoSEQ multiplex PCR. Among approximately 120,000 clones listed, approximately 80% were seen once. The sample comprised peripheral blood. Source of these receptors: a woman over 75 with active or convalescent COVID-19. The CDR3 runs from the conserved cysteine through the conserved F or W. The D gene is left open where the match is weak. Size values are once, few and many counts, or a class for expanded clones, and some rows have none.

v_gene,abundance,j_gene,d_gene,CDR3aa,CDR3nt
TRBV27,.,TRBJ2-7,TRBD1,CASSYRLGQGTYEQYF,TGTGCCAGCAGTTACAGACTCGGACAGGGGACCTACGAGCAGTACTTC
TRBV3-1/TRBV3-2,.,TRBJ2-7,TRBD1,CASSQVGGQAQYF,TGTGCCAGCAGCCAAGTAGGGGGACAGGCGCAGTACTTC
TRBV6-1,.,TRBJ1-2,TRBD1,CASSDGQGVGDYTF,TGTGCCAGCAGTGATGGACAGGGGGTAGGGGACTACACCTTC
TRBV27,.,TRBJ2-7,TRBD1,CASSVSGTVRPYEQYF,TGTGCCAGCAGTGTTTCAGGGACAGTTCGCCCCTACGAGCAGTACTTC
TRBV10-2,.,TRBJ2-2,.,CASSDYRDSSELFF,TGCGCCAGCAGTGATTACAGGGATTCGTCGGAGCTGTTTTTT
TRBV12-3/TRBV12-4,.,TRBJ2-7,TRBD1,CASRRDSYEQYF,TGTGCCAGCCGCCGGGACAGCTACGAGCAGTACTTC
TRBV3-1/TRBV3-2,.,TRBJ2-2,TRBD2,CASSQIAGKNTGELFF,TGTGCCAGCAGCCAAATAGCGGGAAAAAACACCGGGGAGCTGTTTTTT
TRBV18,.,TRBJ1-6,.,CASSPVMGEESPLHF,TGTGCCAGCTCCCCAGTGATGGGGGAGGAATCACCCCTCCACTTT
TRBV14,once,TRBJ2-3,.,CASSRGGWGSTQYF,TGTGCCAGCAGCCGCGGGGGCTGGGGGTCAACGCAGTATTTT
TRBV30,.,TRBJ2-2,.,CASQNTGELFF,TGTGCCTCCCAAAACACCGGGGAGCTGTTTTTT
TRBV19,.,TRBJ2-7,TRBD1,CASRGQSYEQYF,TGTGCCAGTAGGGGACAGTCCTACGAGCAGTACTTC
TRBV3-1/TRBV3-2,.,TRBJ2-1,TRBD2,CASSQDSGGRAREQFF,TGTGCCAGCAGCCAAGATAGCGGCGGGAGGGCCCGTGAGCAGTTCTTC
TRBV12-3/TRBV12-4,.,TRBJ2-5,.,CASSLGSKETQYF,TGTGCCAGCAGTTTAGGTAGTAAAGAGACCCAGTACTTC
TRBV28,.,TRBJ1-1,.,CASSLNRITEAFF,TGTGCCAGCAGTTTAAACAGGATCACTGAAGCTTTCTTT
TRBV21-1,.,TRBJ1-4,.,CASSKAPEGLATNEKLFF,TGTGCCAGCAGCAAAGCGCCGGAGGGGCTTGCAACTAATGAAAAACTGTTTTTT
TRBV2,.,TRBJ2-7,TRBD2,CASSVSYNLAGDSYEQYF,TGTGCCAGCAGTGTGAGCTACAATCTAGCGGGAGACAGCTACGAGCAGTACTTC
TRBV7-3,.,TRBJ2-1,TRBD2,CASSPPGASGRNEQFF,TGTGCCAGCAGCCCCCCTGGGGCTAGCGGGCGCAATGAGCAGTTCTTC
TRBV29-1,.,TRBJ2-1,TRBD2,CSVSPSGRGEQFF,TGCAGCGTTTCTCCTAGCGGGAGAGGTGAGCAGTTCTTC
TRBV19,.,TRBJ1-5,.,CASSRGGRGNQPQHF,TGTGCCAGTAGTAGGGGGGGCCGGGGCAATCAGCCCCAGCATTTT
TRBV20-1,few,TRBJ2-7,.,CSARSGHEQYF,TGCAGTGCTAGATCAGGTCACGAGCAGTACTTC
TRBV5-1,.,TRBJ2-7,TRBD2,CASSLAGLAGGPAYEQYF,TGCGCCAGCAGCTTGGCCGGACTAGCGGGAGGGCCAGCCTACGAGCAGTACTTC
TRBV7-9,.,TRBJ2-1,TRBD2,CASSPSVAGELFGEQFF,TGTGCCAGCAGCCCCTCGGTAGCGGGAGAATTGTTTGGTGAGCAGTTCTTC
TRBV4-2,.,TRBJ1-1,.,CASSQQGLGTEAFF,TGTGCCAGCAGTCAACAAGGCCTAGGCACTGAAGCTTTCTTT
TRBV7-9,.,TRBJ1-1,.,CASSHEQGEAFF,TGTGCCAGCAGCCACGAGCAGGGTGAAGCTTTCTTT
TRBV10-1,.,TRBJ2-2,.,CASSQSTVGELFF,TGCGCCAGCAGTCAGAGTACAGTCGGGGAGCTGTTTTTT
TRBV9,.,TRBJ2-7,TRBD1,CASNPGQGLYEQYF,TGTGCCAGCAACCCCGGACAGGGACTCTACGAGCAGTACTTC
TRBV28,.,TRBJ2-7,.,CASSLIGRAYEQYF,TGTGCCAGCAGTTTAATAGGCAGGGCCTACGAGCAGTACTTC
TRBV5-4,.,TRBJ2-5,.,CASSFFLQGGQETQYF,TGTGCCAGCAGCTTTTTTTTGCAGGGAGGCCAAGAGACCCAGTACTTC
TRBV10-3,.,TRBJ2-3,.,CATNGGESTDTQYF,TGTGCCACAAACGGTGGGGAGAGCACAGATACGCAGTATTTT
TRBV19,.,TRBJ1-3,.,CASSLFGDTIYF,TGTGCCAGTAGTCTCTTCGGGGACACCATATATTTT
TRBV7-3,.,TRBJ1-4,TRBD1,CASSTTGGDEKLFF,TGTGCCAGCAGCACGACAGGGGGCGATGAAAAACTGTTTTTT
TRBV5-1,.,TRBJ1-3,.,CASSDSPGNTIYF,TGCGCCAGCTCGGACAGCCCTGGAAACACCATATATTTT
TRBV27,few,TRBJ2-3,TRBD2,CASSFLLAGGPGTQYF,TGTGCCAGCAGTTTCTTGTTAGCGGGAGGGCCGGGTACGCAGTATTTT